Sequencing of this T cell receptor beta chain was carried out in a study of cytomegalovirus exposure and HLA in healthy donors. Germline CDR1 is SGDLS and CDR2 is YYNGEE. Trimming cost V 3 bases and J 3 bases; bases outside gene matches: 4. The length of the CDR3 is 14 residues. PCR employed 60 Vbeta and 13 Jbeta primers. Clones were read by immunoSEQ multiplex PCR, and TCRdb kept only the in-frame ones, dropping some. This table has fewer than 250,000 clones, around 78% appearing once. Study-level points and caveats: Apparent HLA restriction characterized most CMV-associated TCR beta chains in a later analysis. Overall, around 160 TCR beta chains were annotated as cytomegalovirus-associated.

Every donor was a healthy person donating bone marrow. A note on this clone: Antigen specificity is unknown.

The material sequenced was PBMCs. V gene TRBV9 combines with J gene TRBJ1-2; 8 bases agree with TRBD1. The TCR originated in a woman between 25 and 40 years old in good health and CMV-seropositive. The CDR3 loop is CASSAGQGYYGYTF. In DNA form, the CDR3 reads TGTGCCAGCAGCGCTGGACAGGGTTACTATGGCTACACCTTC.